These 4 T cell receptor beta chains were all obtained from the same sample, sequenced in a study of control samples from healthy donors and cancer patients. Generated by immunoSEQ multiplex PCR, the TCRdb table keeps only in-frame clones and is missing some. Here the sample spans fewer than 200,000 clones, around 91% being singletons. Source material: blood. The receptors were gathered from a woman in her forties or fifties in good health.

The rearrangement joins TRBV6-2 or TRBV6-3 to TRBJ2-7; D ambiguous. The V gene's germline CDR1 is MNHEY and CDR2 SVGEGT. With 4 bases removed from V and 10 bases from J, the gap between germline ends came to 11 bases. There are 11 residues in the CDR3. The CDR3: CASSSPPSQYF. DNA for the CDR3: TGTGCCAGCAGTTCTCCGCCAAGTCAGTACTTC.

J is TRBJ2-3 and V is TRBV12-5; 9 bases line up with TRBD2. The CDR3 has 16 residues. V lost 2 bases and J lost 2; bases outside the gene matches: 5. Germline CDR1 reads LGHNT; CDR2 reads FRNRAP. CDR3 residues: CASGLYASGVTDTQYF. The DNA of the CDR3 is TGTGCTAGTGGTTTGTACGCTAGCGGGGTCACAGATACGCAGTATTTT.

The rearrangement joins TRBV7-2 to TRBJ2-1, with 10 bases fitting TRBD2. Germline assignment: CDR1 SGHTA and CDR2 FQGNSA. CDR3 length: 17 residues. V lost 2 bases, J lost 8 bases, and 12 bases stayed unmatched. DNA of the CDR3: TGTGCCAGCAGCTTACCCTCGGGGAGCGGGGGGGCCCATGAGCAGTTCTTC. It translates to CASSLPSGSGGAHEQFF.

J is TRBJ1-6 and V is TRBV3-1 (or the pseudogene TRBV3-2); D gene ambiguous. The CDR3 is 16 residues long. Germline V gene data show CDR1 as LGHDT and CDR2 as YNNKEL (reference sequence). V shed 6 bases and J shed 3 bases, with 15 bases lying between them. CDR3 bases: TGTGCCAGCAGGAATAAACAACACAGCTATAATTCACCCCTCCACTTT. As protein: CASRNKQHSYNSPLHF.